A single sample gave rise to the 25 T cell receptor beta chains below, sequenced in a study of shared clonotypes between healthy human individuals. Produced via immunoSEQ multiplex PCR; TCRdb's table is partial and in-frame only. The sample includes about 980,000 clones, more than 75% of them seen just once. The material sequenced was memory CD4+ T cells sorted from blood. Described subset: CD45RA-negative fraction. The receptors stem from a man in his late teens or twenties in good health.

This clone is a singleton in its sample. The J gene is TRBJ2-5, the V gene TRBV21-1; TRBD1 reflects the table's D call only, with no check against the DNA. TRBV21-1 is designated a pseudogene. The CDR3 runs to 12 residues. The CDR3 is CASSYPRETQYF. In DNA form, the CDR3 reads TGTGCCAGCTCTTACCCCAGAGAGACCCAGTACTTC.

J is TRBJ2-1 and V is TRBV5-1, with 10 bases fitting TRBD2. The germline gives CDR1 SGHRS, CDR2 YFSETQ. Trimming took 9 bases from V and 10 from J; bases not matched to a gene: 13. The CDR3 covers 14 residues. The CDR3 DNA reads as TGCGCCACTAGAAGCGGGGGGGCCCTTCAGGAGCAGTTCTTC. Translated: CATRSGGALQEQFF. The full variable domain, with the rest looked up from reference TRBV5-1 and TRBJ2-1, is KAGVTQTPRYLIKTRGQQVTLSCSPISGHRSVSWYQQTPGQGLQFLFEYFSETQRNKGNFPGRFSGRQFSNSRSEMNVSTLELGDSALYLCATRSGGALQEQFFGPGTRLTVL.

This clone was seen only once. This chain links TRBV29-1 with TRBJ2-7; maybe TRBD1 (6 bases). This CDR3 has 13 residues. Looked up from germline, CDR1 is SQVTM and CDR2 is ANQGSEA. Trimming pared 7 bases from V and 6 bases from J, leaving 19 bases between. Here the CDR3 DNA reads TGCAGCGGGGGAGACCCAGGGGAAAGCGAGCAGTACTTC. Translating it yields CSGGDPGESEQYF.

The chain joins TRBV7-2 to TRBJ2-7, with 14 bases that match TRBD2. Germline V gives CDR1 SGHTA, CDR2 FQGNSA. The CDR3 has 15 residues. V was clipped by 5 bases and J by 9 bases; unmatched bases: 9. CDR3 sequence: CASSLQGLAGAAQYF. The CDR3 DNA reads as TGTGCCAGCAGCCTCCAGGGACTAGCGGGAGCAGCGCAGTACTTC.

The gene calls are TRBV15 and TRBJ2-5; the match to TRBD2 covers 9 bases. CDR1 is LNHNV, CDR2 YYDKDF, per germline (reference sequence). J was trimmed by 5 bases and V by 0 bases; bases with no gene match: 7. The CDR3 runs 16 residues. In nucleotides, the CDR3 is TGTGCCACCAGCAGAGATTATGAAGCGGGAGGTGAGACCCAGTACTTC. This gives the protein CATSRDYEAGGETQYF.

V usage is TRBV9 and J usage is TRBJ1-2, with 8 bases that match TRBD1. J was trimmed by 8 bases and V by 4 bases; bases with no gene match: 16. The CDR3 is 16 amino acids. Germline-derived CDR1 and CDR2 are SGDLS and YYNGEE. The CDR3 region is CASSPGIMTGVEGYTF. CDR3 nucleotides: TGTGCCAGCAGCCCGGGGATTATGACAGGGGTGGAGGGCTACACCTTC. The entire variable domain, with the rest obtained from reference TRBV9 and TRBJ1-2, is as follows: DSGVTQTPKHLITATGQRVTLRCSPRSGDLSVYWYQQSLDQGLQFLIQYYNGEERAKGNILERFSAQQFPDLHSELNLSSLELGDSALYFCASSPGIMTGVEGYTFGSGTRLTVV.

The chain carries TRBV5-1 and TRBJ2-3, with 9 positions matching TRBD2. The CDR3 contains 16 residues. Trimming removed 4 bases from V and 2 bases from J; junction bases left unmatched: 8. The germline CDR1 and CDR2 sequences are SGHRS and YFSETQ. Written as DNA, the CDR3 is TGCGCCAGCAGCCCTGGTCCTAGCGGGACCACAGATACGCAGTATTTT. It yields the protein CASSPGPSGTTDTQYF.

This chain uses TRBV6-5 with TRBJ2-7, with 13 nucleotides matching TRBD2. The CDR3 runs to 15 residues. After removal of 4 bases from V and 5 bases from J, the junction contained 5 bases not matched to a gene. CDR1 MNHEY and CDR2 SVGAGI come from the germline V gene. Written as DNA, the CDR3 is TGTGCCAGCAGTTCCCAGGGACTAGCGGGGCACGAGCAGTACTTC. The encoded protein is CASSSQGLAGHEQYF.

This clone was seen ten or more times. The rearrangement uses TRBV2 and TRBJ1-3; D gene ambiguous. This CDR3 has 12 residues. The V end was cut by 5 bases, the J end by 9 bases, with 11 bases between. From germline, CDR1 is SNHLY and CDR2 FYNNEI. CDR3 in DNA: TGTGCCAGCAGTCCCGGGCGCGGCACCATATATTTT. This sequence encodes CASSPGRGTIYF.

This clone was recorded only once. The CDR3 sequence: CASRKTPGLAGFYQFF. In DNA, the CDR3 is TGTGCCAGCAGGAAGACTCCGGGACTAGCGGGATTTTACCAGTTCTTC. This chain joins TRBV28 and TRBJ2-1; 13 bases fit TRBD2. The ends lost 6 bases at V and 13 bases at J; junction bases unmatched: 15. Germline CDR1 is MDHEN and CDR2 is SYDVKM. There are 16 residues in the CDR3.

The CDR3 spells CAMTGFGNTIYF. The CDR3 bases are TGTGCCATGACAGGGTTTGGAAACACCATATATTTT. The rearrangement uses TRBV10-3 and TRBJ1-3, with 7 nucleotides matching TRBD1. This CDR3 has 12 residues. J gave up 3 bases and V 9 bases, and 2 bases lay outside the gene matches. Germline V gene lookup returns CDR1 ENHRY and CDR2 SYGVKD.

A remark on this clone: The same CDR3 arises from other DNA sequences in this sample as well. The CDR3 loop reads CASSSLSGSSYNEQFF. The CDR3 DNA follows: TGTGCCAGCAGCTCCCTTAGCGGGAGCTCCTACAATGAGCAGTTCTTC. The rearrangement joins TRBV7-6 to TRBJ2-1; 9 nucleotides agree with TRBD2. Germline CDR1 and CDR2: SGHVS and FNYEAQ. The CDR3 loop spans 16 amino acids. The V gene end was trimmed by 4 bases and the J gene end by 0 bases; junction bases not matched to a gene: 4.

The rearrangement uses TRBV2 and TRBJ2-3; D tentatively fits TRBD1 or TRBD2 (6 bases each). Germline V gene lookup returns CDR1 SNHLY and CDR2 FYNNEI. V dropped 7 bases and J dropped 7 bases, with 15 bases sitting between them. The length of the CDR3 is 13 residues. The CDR3 DNA reads TGTGCCAGCATGAGGGGGGCAGAGTATACGCAGTATTTT. It yields the protein CASMRGAEYTQYF. Full variable domain (rest looked up from reference TRBV2 and TRBJ2-3): EPEVTQTPSHQVTQMGQEVILRCVPISNHLYFYWYRQILGQKVEFLVSFYNNEISEKSEIFDDQFSVERPDGSNFTLKIRSTKLEDSAMYFCASMRGAEYTQYFGPGTRLTVL.

There are a few counts of this clone. The rearrangement links TRBV11-2 to TRBJ2-1; the D is unclear. Germline-derived CDR1 and CDR2 are SGHAT and FQNNGV. Trimming shortened V by 5 bases and J by 3 bases, and 8 bases separated the two germline ends. This CDR3 has 13 residues. This CDR3 reads CASSLNSYNEQFF. CDR3 sequence (DNA): TGTGCCAGCAGCCTCAACAGCTACAATGAGCAGTTCTTC. Full variable domain (remainder filled in from reference TRBV11-2 and TRBJ2-1): EAGVAQSPRYKIIEKRQSVAFWCNPISGHATLYWYQQILGQGPKLLIQFQNNGVVDDSQLPKDRFSAERLKGVDSTLKIQPAKLEDSAVYLCASSLNSYNEQFFGPGTRLTVL.

The V call is TRBV30, the J call TRBJ2-5, with D possibly matching TRBD2 (5 bases). Trimming took off 8 bases at V and 4 bases at J, with 14 bases between the two ends. Germline CDR1 GTSNPN, CDR2 SVGIG (reference sequence). CDR3 length: 12 amino acids. The CDR3 sequence is CAGERAGETQYF. As DNA, the CDR3 is TGTGCCGGTGAAAGGGCGGGAGAGACCCAGTACTTC.

The chain combines TRBV29-1 with TRBJ2-1; 11 bases fit TRBD2. The CDR3 consists of 13 residues. V was pared by 8 bases and J by 1 base, with 1 base of the junction left unmatched. In germline, CDR1 is SQVTM, CDR2 ANQGSEA. CDR3 sequence: CSSSGGSYNEQFF. The DNA of the CDR3 is TGCAGCTCTAGCGGGGGGTCCTACAATGAGCAGTTCTTC.

CDR3 in DNA: TGCAGTGCTCGGGGGCCCGATCGCTACACCTTC. It translates to CSARGPDRYTF. This sequence joins TRBV20-1 and TRBJ1-2, with D possibly matching TRBD1 (6 bases). This CDR3 is built from 11 residues. V lost 5 bases to trimming and J lost 9 bases, with 13 bases between them. Germline V gene lookup returns CDR1 DFQATT and CDR2 SNEGSKA (reference sequence).

The CDR3 DNA reads as TGTGCCAGCAGCTTAATGGGTAGCCTAATTCAAGAGACCCAGTACTTC. Its translation: CASSLMGSLIQETQYF. The V and J genes are TRBV7-9 and TRBJ2-5; D ambiguous. CDR3 length: 16 amino acids. With 2 bases removed from V and 2 bases from J, the gap between germline ends came to 15 bases. CDR1 is SEHNR, CDR2 FQNEAQ, per germline (reference sequence).

This clone has just a few counts. This sequence joins TRBV28 and TRBJ1-1; no definite D call. V shed 5 bases and J shed 6 bases, with 7 bases lying between them. Germline CDR1 and CDR2: MDHEN and SYDVKM. The CDR3 runs 11 residues. Written as DNA, the CDR3 is TGTGCCAGCAGTCTCTACTCTGAAGCTTTCTTT. Amino acid sequence: CASSLYSEAFF. The variable domain in full, with the rest retrieved from reference TRBV28 and TRBJ1-1, is DVKVTQSSRYLVKRTGEKVFLECVQDMDHENMFWYRQDPGLGLRLIYFSYDVKMKEKGDIPEGYSVSREKKERFSLILESASTNQTSMYLCASSLYSEAFFGQGTRLTVV.

The J gene is TRBJ1-4, the V gene TRBV2, with no clear D. The CDR3 has 11 residues. Between the trimmed V and J ends, which lost 6 bases and 12 bases, there was a span of 11 bases. Germline lookup yields CDR1 SNHLY and CDR2 FYNNEI. The CDR3 bases are TGTGCCAGCAGAGACGGTTTGCAACTGTTTTTT. Protein product: CASRDGLQLFF.

V usage is TRBV27 and J usage is TRBJ2-2, with 8 bases aligning to TRBD1. Per the germline V gene, CDR1 is MNHEY and CDR2 is SMNVEV (reference sequence). With V trimmed by 5 bases and J by 11 bases, 4 bases remained unmatched. The CDR3 is 12 amino acids. The CDR3 spells CASSLGQGELFF. The CDR3 DNA is TGTGCCAGCAGTCTTGGACAGGGAGAGCTGTTTTTT.

The chain carries TRBV9 and TRBJ2-1; 10 positions match TRBD2. Germline trimming cut 4 bases from V and 1 base from J; bases unmatched to any gene: 2. From germline, CDR1 is SGDLS and CDR2 YYNGEE. The CDR3 is 15 residues long. The CDR3 reads CASSKAGGSYNEQFF. In nucleotides, the CDR3 is TGTGCCAGCAGCAAAGCGGGGGGGTCCTACAATGAGCAGTTCTTC.

This chain uses TRBV11-3 with TRBJ1-4; 8 bases agree with TRBD1. J lost 6 bases, V lost 1 base, and 7 bases had no gene match. CDR1 is SGHNT and CDR2 is YENEEA in the germline V gene. This CDR3 region has 16 residues. CDR3 sequence reads: CASSLGPGQGDEKLFF. DNA of the CDR3: TGTGCCAGCAGCTTAGGTCCCGGACAGGGAGATGAAAAACTGTTTTTT. Together with reference TRBV11-3 and TRBJ1-4, the CDR3 gives the full variable domain: EAGVVQSPRYKIIEKKQPVAFWCNPISGHNTLYWYLQNLGQGPELLIRYENEEAVDDSQLPKDRFSAERLKGVDSTLKIQPAELGDSAVYLCASSLGPGQGDEKLFFGSGTQLSVL.

Turning to this clone: Other DNA sequences in this specimen translate into the identical CDR3. The gene calls are TRBV5-1 and TRBJ1-1, with D maybe TRBD1 (6 bases). Germline CDR1 and CDR2: SGHRS and YFSETQ. Trimming pared 1 base from V and 0 bases from J, leaving 7 bases between. The CDR3 has 14 amino acids. CDR3 DNA sequence: TGCGCCAGCAGCTTGACAGGGCTGAACACTGAAGCTTTCTTT. Protein product: CASSLTGLNTEAFF.

V gene TRBV10-3 combines with J gene TRBJ2-6; TRBD1 aligns across 11 bases. This CDR3 spans 19 amino acids. V was pared by 6 bases and J by 2 bases, with 12 bases of the junction left unmatched. In germline, CDR1 is ENHRY, CDR2 SYGVKD. Written as DNA, the CDR3 is TGTGCCATCAGAACTACATTTCCGGGACAGGGGGCTGGGGCCAACGTCCTGACTTTC. Translation gives CAIRTTFPGQGAGANVLTF.